This T cell receptor beta chain was sequenced during a study of blood T cell repertoires in COVID-19. Whole-study context: COVID-19 samples, acute and convalescent, were from the United States, Italy and Spain.

How the authors handled the data: Scientists estimated how many nucleated cells there were by amplifying reference gene primers. Sequencing was performed with immunoSEQ multiplex PCR; in TCRdb, only in-frame clones are kept and a portion is missing. V, J and clone size were drawn from that table, and D and trimming were deduced from the DNA. This sample has about 160,000 clones, with roughly 85% found just once. This clone was picked up a small number of times. V gave up 1 base and J gave up 3 bases; unmatched junction bases: 10. The CDR3 has 16 residues. Germline V gene sequence: CDR1 GTSNPN, CDR2 SVGIG (reference sequence).

The clonotype originates from a human donor with acute or convalescent COVID-19. The donor label of this sample is uncertain. Sequenced material: peripheral blood. V and J are TRBV30 and TRBJ2-3; 7 bases align to TRBD2. CDR3 loop: CAWSATLAAGTDTQYF. The CDR3 DNA reads TGTGCCTGGAGTGCAACCCTGGCAGCGGGAACAGATACGCAGTATTTT.